This TCR beta chain was captured by sequencing in a study of CD8 T cells in Susac syndrome. Study results and limitations: The study recognized that the number of individuals in its TCR sequencing and HLA analysis was relatively small.

Concerning this clonotype: The antigen is not known.

The authors carried out high-throughput sequencing of TCR beta. They applied it to CD8+ and CD4+ T cells obtained from blood. The CD8+ and CD4+ T cells were negatively isolated, with the TEMRA cells enriched by FACS. CDR3 size: 12 residues. V was shortened by 1 base and J by 8 bases, with 8 bases between the two germline ends. Random hexamers were used to reverse transcribe roughly 0.5 to 1 ug of RNA. TCR beta CDR3 was amplified by immunoSEQ covering 54 Vbeta and 13 Jbeta. TCRdb passed the immunoSEQ multiplex PCR reads through MiXCR, listing each CDR3 protein once. The sample shows some 150,000 distinct CDR3 sequences, around 95% of them seen only once.

The receptor's source is a human donor with multiple sclerosis. The sample was CD8+ T cells from PBMCs. V and J are TRBV12-3 or TRBV12-4 and TRBJ1-1; D gene uncertain. The CDR3 here is CASSLVTREAFF. CDR3 nucleotide sequence: TGTGCCAGCAGTTTAGTGACAAGAGAAGCTTTCTTT.